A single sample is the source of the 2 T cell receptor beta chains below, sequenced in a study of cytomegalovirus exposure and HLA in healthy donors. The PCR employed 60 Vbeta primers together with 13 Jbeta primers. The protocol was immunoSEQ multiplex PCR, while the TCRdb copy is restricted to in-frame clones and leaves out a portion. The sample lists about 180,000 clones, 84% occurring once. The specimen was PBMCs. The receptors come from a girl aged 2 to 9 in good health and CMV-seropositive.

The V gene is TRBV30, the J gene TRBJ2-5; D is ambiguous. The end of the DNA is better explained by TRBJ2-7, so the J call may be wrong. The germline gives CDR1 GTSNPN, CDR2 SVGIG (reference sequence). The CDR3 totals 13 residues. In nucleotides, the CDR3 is TGTGCCTGGAGCCGAGGCCTGTCTAACGAGCAGTACTTC. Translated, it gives CAWSRGLSNEQYF.

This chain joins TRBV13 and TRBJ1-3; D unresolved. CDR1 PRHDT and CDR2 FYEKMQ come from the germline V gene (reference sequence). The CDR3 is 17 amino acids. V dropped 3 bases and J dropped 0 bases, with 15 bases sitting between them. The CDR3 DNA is TGTGCCAGCAGCTTTATTTCCGGGCGGGGCTCTGGAAACACCATATATTTT. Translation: CASSFISGRGSGNTIYF.